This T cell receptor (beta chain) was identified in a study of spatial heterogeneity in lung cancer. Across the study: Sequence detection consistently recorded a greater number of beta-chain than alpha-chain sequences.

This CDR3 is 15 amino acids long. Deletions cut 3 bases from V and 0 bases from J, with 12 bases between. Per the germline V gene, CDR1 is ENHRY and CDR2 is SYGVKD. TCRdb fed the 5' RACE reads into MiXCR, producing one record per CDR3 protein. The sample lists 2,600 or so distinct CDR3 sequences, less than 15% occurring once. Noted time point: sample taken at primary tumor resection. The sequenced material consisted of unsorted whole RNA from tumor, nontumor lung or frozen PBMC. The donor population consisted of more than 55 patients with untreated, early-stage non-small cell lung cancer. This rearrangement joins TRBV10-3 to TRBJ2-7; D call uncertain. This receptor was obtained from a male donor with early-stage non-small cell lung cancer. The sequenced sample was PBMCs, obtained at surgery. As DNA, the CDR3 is TGTGCCATCAGTGAAGTTGCCCGCGCCTCCTACGAGCAGTACTTC. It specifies CAISEVARASYEQYF.